This T cell receptor (beta chain) comes out of a study of blood T cell repertoires in COVID-19. Germline V gene lookup returns CDR1 SGDLS and CDR2 YYNGEE. This CDR3 comprises 17 residues. Trimming left V 0 bases short and J 0 bases short, with 13 bases between. The study recruited people aged about 18 to 95 years across under 25 US areas. Under the authors' procedure: The assay estimated nucleated cells by amplifying reference gene primers. Measured with immunoSEQ multiplex PCR; TCRdb has only the in-frame clones, and not every one. The V and J calls and clone size were taken over from that table, and D and trimming were inferred from the DNA. The sample holds 200,000 to 250,000 clones; around 86% are singletons and the top ten take roughly 7.2%.

Material for sequencing was PBMCs or T cells enriched from blood (not recorded which). The TCR comes from a man aged 25-45 years in a cohort exposed to, infected with or recovered from COVID-19 (not recorded which). The chain employs TRBV9 and TRBJ1-5; D call uncertain. This CDR3 is CASSVGQWPNSNQPQHF. The DNA of the CDR3 is TGTGCCAGCAGCGTAGGACAATGGCCGAATAGCAATCAGCCCCAGCATTTT.